This T cell receptor beta chain came from a study of blood T cell repertoires in COVID-19. The data were produced by immunoSEQ multiplex PCR, yet TCRdb's version contains in-frame clones alone and is incomplete. The sample lists 150,000 to 200,000 clones, 82% seen once, with approximately 6.9% in the top ten. This clone was picked up a small number of times. Within the sample, other DNA sequences also encode this same CDR3. The sequence was obtained from a human donor with acute or convalescent COVID-19. The donor label of this sample is uncertain. The sequenced material came from peripheral blood.

The CDR3 DNA sequence: TGTGCCAGCAGCCCTAGACAGGGTCCCTACGAGCAGTACTTC. Amino acids: CASSPRQGPYEQYF. The chain carries TRBV7-6 and TRBJ2-7; 7 nucleotides line up with TRBD1. This CDR3 comprises 14 residues. The ends lost 5 bases at V and 2 bases at J; junction bases unmatched: 6. The germline V gene encodes CDR1 SGHVS and CDR2 FNYEAQ.